The sequence of this T cell receptor beta chain was determined in a study of blood T cell repertoires in COVID-19. The wider study: The United States, Italy and Spain supplied acute and convalescent COVID-19 samples. From T cells, B-cell-depleted T cells, or PBMCs came the material, which was cDNA or gDNA.

Authors' processing steps: Estimation of nucleated cell counts was performed using reference gene primer amplification. TCRdb's table, derived via immunoSEQ multiplex PCR, lists solely in-frame clones and lacks some. The V and J calls and the clone size are those of that table, but D and trimming were determined from the DNA. Of about 100,000 clones listed, 87% were seen once; the top ten hold roughly 11%. CDR3 length equals 14 residues. CDR1 and CDR2 from the germline V gene are SGDLS and YYNGEE. V lost 0 bases and J lost 2, with 8 bases in between. The gene calls are TRBV9 and TRBJ1-2; TRBD1 might be the D (6 bases). The clonotype comes from a woman aged 25 to 39 with acute or convalescent COVID-19. The sample was peripheral blood. CDR3 nucleotides: TGTGCCAGCAGCGTAGGTCAGGGGAACTATGGCTACACCTTC. Translated, it gives CASSVGQGNYGYTF.